This T cell receptor beta chain was recorded in a study of T cell responses to AZD1222 COVID-19 vaccine. Using immunoSEQ multiplex PCR, the repertoire was profiled, and TCRdb retains in-frame clones only, with some absent. The sample includes about 180,000 clones, 91% of them seen just once. V dropped 4 bases and J dropped 8; count of bases not matched to a gene: 9. The CDR3 sequence is 15 residues long. The germline CDR1 and CDR2 sequences are SNHLY and FYNNEI. The TCR was taken from an adult in good health. The sample consisted of peripheral blood, taken on day 0 of AZD1222 vaccination. The genes are TRBV2 and TRBJ1-2; 11 nucleotides line up with TRBD1. The CDR3 reads CASSGDRGALEGYTF. CDR3 bases: TGTGCCAGCAGTGGGGACAGGGGGGCTCTTGAAGGCTACACCTTC.